This T cell receptor (beta chain) was identified in a study of PD-1 blockade in mismatch repair-deficient tumors. As for the study in general: Enrolled about 2012-2017, patients had progressing, pretreated mismatch repair-deficient cancers of over nine types. General study points: Tumor-resident clones, often undetectable pretreatment in blood, expanded then contracted after pembrolizumab.

With regard to this clone: The antigen is unknown. The same CDR3 can be traced to other DNA sequences in this sample.

TCRs were sequenced from a few patients responding to pembrolizumab. Only in-frame clones appear in the TCRdb table, and some are missing; sequencing was by immunoSEQ multiplex PCR. The table records some 110,000 clones, 60% to 85% of them present only once. This CDR3 region has 14 residues. Germline loops: CDR1 MNHEY, CDR2 SMNVEV (reference sequence). Trimming left V 3 bases short and J 3 bases short, with 8 bases between. This TCR was sampled from an adult with mismatch repair-deficient cancer. This chain connects TRBV27 to TRBJ2-2; D gene ambiguous. Sequencing was performed on peripheral blood, taken 60 weeks after starting pembrolizumab. CDR3 nucleotides: TGTGCCAGCAGTTTTGGTCAGCACACCGGGGAGCTGTTTTTT. Amino acid sequence: CASSFGQHTGELFF.